Listed below are T cell receptor beta chains from one sample, sequenced in a study of blood T cell repertoires in COVID-19. The method was immunoSEQ multiplex PCR; TCRdb's version includes in-frame clones alone and lacks a portion of them. The table records about 170,000 clones, around 90% of them present only once. What was sequenced was peripheral blood. These receptors were taken from a man younger than 30 with COVID-19, enrolled during active disease. CDR3s leave out the opening cysteine and the closing phenylalanine or tryptophan.

j_gene	len	v_gene	CDR3aa
TRBJ2-7	13	TRBV18	ASSPPERRGDEQY
TRBJ2-1	14	TRBV29-1	SVENSGEGGYNEQF
TRBJ1-3	13	TRBV21-1	ASSIRAGVGNTIY
TRBJ1-1	11	TRBV28	ASSYPGGTEAF
TRBJ2-2	14	TRBV3-1/TRBV3-2	ASSTGLAENTGELF
TRBJ2-7	13	TRBV11-2	ASSPTGVGPYEQY
TRBJ1-2	11	TRBV5-1	ASSFGRNYGYT
TRBJ2-3	14	TRBV11-3	ASSPGSSGSTDTQY
TRBJ2-7	17	TRBV15	ATTRIETSGRVIWHEQY
TRBJ2-7	10	TRBV6-5	ASSYVRGEQY
TRBJ2-1	13	TRBV7-9	ASSSSGGYYNEQF
TRBJ2-7	10	TRBV5-4	ASSLDGNEQY
TRBJ2-7	14	TRBV27	ASSLYSGQVSYEQY
TRBJ2-1	13	TRBV6-2/TRBV6-3	ASSYQQGLADEQF
TRBJ1-3	14	TRBV18	ASSDSMVGSGNTIY
TRBJ2-7	10	TRBV5-6	ASRRGAYEQY
TRBJ2-3	12	TRBV15	ATSDRGLSDTQY
TRBJ1-5	9	TRBV23-1	ASTRIQPQH
TRBJ1-3	13	TRBV28	ASSLLQGPGNTIY
TRBJ2-1	12	TRBV19	ASRRDSFYNEQF
TRBJ1-1	10	TRBV12-3/TRBV12-4	ASSPGGTEAF
TRBJ2-7	12	TRBV7-8	ASSTGTGLNEQY
TRBJ2-1	13	TRBV19	ASSINQRVGVEQF
TRBJ2-5	9	TRBV27	ASSLGPVQY
TRBJ2-1	9	TRBV27	ASTLGGEQF
TRBJ2-2	14	TRBV4-3	ASSQSETPNTGELF
TRBJ2-5	13	TRBV28	ASSLAGAGQETQY
TRBJ2-5	11	TRBV12-3/TRBV12-4	ASSFGGGGTQY
TRBJ1-6	13	TRBV7-9	ASSPRTGGNSPLH
TRBJ1-5	12	TRBV7-8	ASSFGQVNQPQH
TRBJ1-1	10	TRBV6-5	ASSYINGEAF
TRBJ1-6	14	TRBV27	ASSSQKRGFDSPLH
TRBJ2-4	9	TRBV27	ATEAKNIQY
TRBJ1-2	12	TRBV7-2	ASSLGAAGYGYT
TRBJ1-2	12	TRBV7-9	ASSSGVLVYGYT
TRBJ2-7	12	TRBV18	ASSPLATGGEQY
TRBJ2-7	12	TRBV9	ASSVGDNSYEQY
TRBJ2-5	9	TRBV27	ASSRGETQY
TRBJ2-1	13	TRBV10-3	ASRDSDRSYNEQF
TRBJ2-7	15	TRBV7-6	ASSLEETRTGAYEQY
TRBJ1-3	12	TRBV7-2	ASSPQRSGNTIY
TRBJ2-7	12	TRBV5-6	ASSLKGHSYEQY
TRBJ2-1	17	TRBV9	ASSARRPGTSNSYNEQF
TRBJ2-3	11	TRBV2	ASSPGGTDTQY
TRBJ2-5	14	TRBV29-1	SVGPGLGRRQETQY
TRBJ1-3	13	TRBV5-4	ASTTGGGPGNTIY